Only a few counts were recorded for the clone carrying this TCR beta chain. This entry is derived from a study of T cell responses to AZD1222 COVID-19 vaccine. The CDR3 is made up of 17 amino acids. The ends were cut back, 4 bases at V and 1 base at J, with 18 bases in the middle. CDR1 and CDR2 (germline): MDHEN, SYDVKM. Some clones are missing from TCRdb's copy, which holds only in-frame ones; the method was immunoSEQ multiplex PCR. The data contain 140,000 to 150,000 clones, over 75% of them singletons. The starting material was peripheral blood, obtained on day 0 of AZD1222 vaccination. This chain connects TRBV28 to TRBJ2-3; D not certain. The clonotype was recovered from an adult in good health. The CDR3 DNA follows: TGTGCCAGCAGTTCCTCCTACCTCCTACGGGGCACAGATACGCAGTATTTT. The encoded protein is CASSSSYLLRGTDTQYF.